This T cell receptor (beta chain) came from a study of STAT5B mutations in CD4+ large granular lymphocyte leukemia. Whole-study context: The CDR3 'QG' motif was associated with a particular HLA allele among healthy donors.

Points from the study as a whole: 8/27 top patient clones versus 2/35 control clones were TRBV06-family. Without putative leukemic clones, patient CD4-sorted repertoires remained more clonal than healthy CD4+ repertoires.

Generated by immunoSEQ multiplex PCR, the TCRdb table keeps only in-frame clones and is missing some. The top ten clones hold 8.6% of a sample with about 20,000 clones, more than 75% of them seen once. About this clone: What it binds is unknown.

Per the germline V gene, CDR1 is MNHNY and CDR2 is SVGAGI (reference sequence). The length of the CDR3 is 14 residues. Trimming left V 2 bases short and J 4 bases short, with 9 bases between. The material sequenced was CD4+ T cells from blood buffy coats. This receptor was taken from a human donor in good health. This chain joins TRBV6-6 and TRBJ1-3; D is uncertain. This CDR3 reads CASSYKDLGNTIYF. CDR3 nucleotides: TGTGCCAGCAGTTACAAAGACCTCGGAAACACCATATATTTT.